This TCR beta chain was retrieved from a study of blood T cell repertoires in COVID-19. At the level of the study: Both acute and convalescent COVID-19 samples were obtained from the United States, Italy and Spain. The cDNA or gDNA used as material had been derived from T cells, B-cell-depleted T cells, or PBMCs.

Looked up from germline, CDR1 is SGHRS and CDR2 is YFSETQ. V lost 4 bases to trimming and J lost 3 bases, with 11 bases between them. The CDR3 has 13 residues. Original methodology: Reference gene primer amplification in the assay estimated nucleated cell counts. Some clones are missing from TCRdb's copy, which holds only in-frame ones; the method was immunoSEQ multiplex PCR. V and J calls and clone size are as listed in that table; D and trimming were resolved from the DNA. The repertoire holds about 200,000 clones, with approximately 82% as singletons. This TCR came from a human donor in a cohort sampled during active COVID-19. Sequenced: peripheral blood. The rearrangement links TRBV5-1 to TRBJ2-7; maybe TRBD2 (5 bases). The CDR3, as DNA: TGCGCCAGCAGCCCCGACGGGAACTACGAGCAGTACTTC. Protein: CASSPDGNYEQYF.